This TCR beta chain was identified during a study of blood T cell repertoires in COVID-19. Turning to the study itself: Some COVID-19 samples were acute and others convalescent; all came from the United States, Italy and Spain. PBMCs, B-cell-depleted T cells, or T cells provided the cDNA or gDNA that made up the material.

Original methodology: Amplification of reference gene primers provided the estimated nucleated cell counts. Measured with immunoSEQ multiplex PCR; TCRdb has only the in-frame clones, and not every one. V and J calls and clone size come straight from that table; D and trimming were deduced from the DNA. Of about 300,000 clones in the sample, about 83% were seen once. Germline CDR1 reads PRHDT; CDR2 reads FYEKMQ (reference sequence). This CDR3 region has 16 residues. Trimming cost V 4 bases and J 2 bases; bases outside gene matches: 7. Sequenced: peripheral blood. This sequence originates from a woman aged 50 to 60 with acute or convalescent COVID-19. This chain connects TRBV13 to TRBJ2-1; TRBD1 agrees at 8 bases. CDR3 nucleotide sequence: TGTGCCAGCAGCTCCACCGGGACAGGACCCTACAATGAGCAGTTCTTC. This codes for CASSSTGTGPYNEQFF.